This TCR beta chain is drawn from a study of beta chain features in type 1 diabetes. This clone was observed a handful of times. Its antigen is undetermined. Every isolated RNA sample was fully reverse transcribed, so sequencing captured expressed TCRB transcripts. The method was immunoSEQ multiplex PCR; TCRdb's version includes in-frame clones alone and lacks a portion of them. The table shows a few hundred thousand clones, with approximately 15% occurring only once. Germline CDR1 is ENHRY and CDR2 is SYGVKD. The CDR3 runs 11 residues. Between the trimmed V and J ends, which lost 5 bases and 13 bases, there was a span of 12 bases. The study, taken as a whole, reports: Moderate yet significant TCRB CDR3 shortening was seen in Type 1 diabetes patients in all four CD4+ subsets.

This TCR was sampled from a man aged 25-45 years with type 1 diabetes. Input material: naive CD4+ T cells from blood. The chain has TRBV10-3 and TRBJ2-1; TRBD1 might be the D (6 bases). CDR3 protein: CAISTGQLQFF. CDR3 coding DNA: TGTGCCATCAGTACCGGACAGTTACAGTTCTTC.